The subject of this entry is one T cell receptor (beta chain). In the original processing: How many nucleated cells were present was estimated from reference gene primer amplification. Assay used: immunoSEQ multiplex PCR; TCRdb lists only in-frame clones, some missing. The DNA gave D and trimming, while V, J and clone size come from that table. The table lists a few hundred thousand clones, around 90% of them singletons. Enrollees, about 18 to 100 years old, lived in 24 US areas. Clinical history reported by participants formed the basis on which cohorts were assigned. With 3 bases removed from V and 2 bases from J, the gap between germline ends came to 11 bases. This CDR3 has 15 amino acids. Per the germline V gene, CDR1 is MNHEY and CDR2 is SVGAGI. The sample is drawn from a study of blood T cell repertoires in COVID-19. For the study at large: Samples representing acute and convalescent COVID-19 were sourced from the United States, Italy and Spain.

Sequencing was done on a sample of PBMCs or T cells enriched from blood (not recorded which). This sequence originates from a woman aged 18-29 years with acute COVID-19. The V call is TRBV6-5, the J call TRBJ2-4, with TRBD2 as a possible D gene (6 bases). CDR3 in DNA: TGTGCCAGCAGTTATGGCGGAGGGCCCAAAAACATTCAGTACTTC. Protein sequence: CASSYGGGPKNIQYF.